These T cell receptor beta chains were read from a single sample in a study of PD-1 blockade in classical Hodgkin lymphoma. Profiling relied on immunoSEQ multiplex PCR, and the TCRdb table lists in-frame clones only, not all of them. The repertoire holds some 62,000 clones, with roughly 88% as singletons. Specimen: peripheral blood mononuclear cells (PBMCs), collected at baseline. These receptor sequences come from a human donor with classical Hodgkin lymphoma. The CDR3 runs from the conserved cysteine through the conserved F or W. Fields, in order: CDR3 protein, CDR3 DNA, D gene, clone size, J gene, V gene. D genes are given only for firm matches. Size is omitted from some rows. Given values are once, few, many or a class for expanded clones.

cdr3_aa: CASIDRGFQPQHF; cdr3_nt: TGTGCCAGCATCGACAGGGGGTTTCAGCCCCAGCATTTT; d_call: TRBD1; clone_size: once; j_call: TRBJ1-5; v_call: TRBV5-4
cdr3_aa: CASSSGTGTTYEQYF; cdr3_nt: TGTGCCAGCAGCTCCGGGACAGGGACCACCTACGAGCAGTACTTC; d_call: TRBD1; clone_size: -; j_call: TRBJ2-7; v_call: TRBV5-3
cdr3_aa: CASSIRNGQGVSGYTF; cdr3_nt: TGTGCCAGTAGTATAAGGAACGGACAGGGGGTTAGCGGCTACACCTTC; d_call: TRBD1; clone_size: once; j_call: TRBJ1-2; v_call: TRBV19
cdr3_aa: CASSVAPRGGAYDTQYF; cdr3_nt: TGTGCCAGCAGCGTAGCCCCCAGGGGGGGGGCGTATGATACGCAGTATTTT; d_call: -; clone_size: -; j_call: TRBJ2-3; v_call: TRBV9
cdr3_aa: CSAALQRGETQYF; cdr3_nt: TGCAGCGCCGCACTACAGAGGGGAGAGACCCAGTACTTC; d_call: -; clone_size: few; j_call: TRBJ2-5; v_call: TRBV29-1
cdr3_aa: CASSPGQRSYEQYF; cdr3_nt: TGTGCCAGCAGCCCGGGACAGCGCTCCTACGAGCAGTACTTC; d_call: TRBD1; clone_size: -; j_call: TRBJ2-7; v_call: TRBV7-8
cdr3_aa: CASSLSSDRVFYEQYF; cdr3_nt: TGTGCCAGCAGCTTATCCTCGGACAGAGTTTTCTACGAGCAGTACTTC; d_call: -; clone_size: -; j_call: TRBJ2-7; v_call: TRBV7-9
cdr3_aa: CASSFEGHSSYEQYF; cdr3_nt: TGCGCCAGCAGCTTTGAGGGCCATAGCTCCTACGAGCAGTACTTC; d_call: -; clone_size: medium-sized; j_call: TRBJ2-7; v_call: TRBV5-1
cdr3_aa: CASSDTSGGPYNEQFF; cdr3_nt: TGTGCCAGCAGCGACACTAGCGGGGGGCCGTACAATGAGCAGTTCTTC; d_call: TRBD2; clone_size: -; j_call: TRBJ2-1; v_call: TRBV7-8
cdr3_aa: CASSEAVRVYEQYF; cdr3_nt: TGTGCCAGCAGTGAAGCGGTCAGGGTGTACGAGCAGTACTTC; d_call: -; clone_size: -; j_call: TRBJ2-7; v_call: TRBV6-1
cdr3_aa: CASSKLATNEKLFF; cdr3_nt: TGTGCCAGCAGCAAACTTGCAACTAATGAAAAACTGTTTTTT; d_call: -; clone_size: once; j_call: TRBJ1-4; v_call: TRBV9
cdr3_aa: CASSFFTLLTANTGELFF; cdr3_nt: TGTGCCAGCAGCTTCTTTACCCTGCTTACGGCGAACACCGGGGAGCTGTTTTTT; d_call: -; clone_size: -; j_call: TRBJ2-2; v_call: TRBV11-2
cdr3_aa: CASSSQGNSPLHF; cdr3_nt: TGTGCCAGCAGTTCGCAGGGAAATTCACCCCTCCACTTT; d_call: -; clone_size: -; j_call: TRBJ1-6; v_call: TRBV28
cdr3_aa: CASSDGQNTEAFF; cdr3_nt: TGTGCCAGCAGCGACGGACAGAACACTGAAGCTTTCTTT; d_call: -; clone_size: -; j_call: TRBJ1-1; v_call: TRBV9
cdr3_aa: CATSRGSGLGEKLFF; cdr3_nt: TGTGCCACCAGCAGAGGTTCGGGATTAGGAGAAAAACTGTTTTTT; d_call: -; clone_size: few; j_call: TRBJ1-4; v_call: TRBV15
cdr3_aa: CASSEFRDSGYTF; cdr3_nt: TGTGCCAGCAGTGAATTCAGGGATTCAGGCTACACCTTC; d_call: -; clone_size: -; j_call: TRBJ1-2; v_call: TRBV25-1
cdr3_aa: CASSPTGGDLGDEQYF; cdr3_nt: TGTGCCAGCAGCCCAACAGGGGGCGATTTGGGCGACGAGCAGTACTTC; d_call: TRBD1; clone_size: -; j_call: TRBJ2-7; v_call: TRBV9